Below are 24 T cell receptor beta chains sequenced from a single sample in a study of OX40 agonist ivuxolimab in advanced cancers. TCRdb's copy holds only in-frame clones and misses some; the assay was immunoSEQ multiplex PCR. This sample yields just under 75,000 clones, of which about 94% are seen a single time; 0.44% belongs to the top ten. Sample: CD4+ or CD8+ T cells sorted from blood, taken in a trial of the OX40 agonist ivuxolimab. These receptors were obtained from an adult with an advanced solid tumor such as melanoma, head and neck, liver or kidney cancer.

V is TRBV7-2 and J is TRBJ1-2; no firm D call. The V gene lost 8 bases and the J gene lost 3 bases, with 4 bases spanning the gap. The CDR3 sequence is 10 residues long. Germline-derived CDR1 and CDR2 are SGHTA and FQGNSA. The CDR3 here is CASGDYGYTF. The DNA of the CDR3 is TGTGCCAGCGGGGACTATGGCTACACCTTC.

This sequence joins TRBV10-1 and TRBJ2-1; no clear D. CDR1 WNHNN and CDR2 SYGVQD come from the germline V gene (reference sequence). V shed 3 bases and J shed 0 bases, with 15 bases lying between them. The CDR3 is made up of 17 amino acids. The CDR3 sequence is CASSDSPDSNSYNEQFF. The CDR3 DNA reads as TGCGCCAGCAGTGACTCCCCCGACTCAAACTCCTACAATGAGCAGTTCTTC.

The table lists this clone with a count of one. CDR3 sequence reads: CASSLAAGPDTQYF. The CDR3 DNA follows: TGCGCCAGCAGCTTGGCCGCAGGGCCAGATACGCAGTATTTT. The V gene is TRBV5-1, the J gene TRBJ2-3, with D tentatively TRBD1 (5 bases). Trimming shortened V by 0 bases and J by 4 bases, and 9 bases separated the two germline ends. This CDR3 contains 14 residues. Germline CDR1 reads SGHRS; CDR2 reads YFSETQ.

The chain joins TRBV9 to TRBJ2-1, with 8 bases lining up with TRBD2. Germline V gene data show CDR1 as SGDLS and CDR2 as YYNGEE. The CDR3 is 16 amino acids. Trimming took 1 base from V and 1 from J; bases not matched to a gene: 4. CDR3 amino acids: CASSVTSGTSYNEQFF. The DNA of the CDR3 is TGTGCCAGCAGCGTAACTAGCGGCACATCCTACAATGAGCAGTTCTTC.

The gene calls are TRBV9 and TRBJ1-6, with D unresolved. From germline, CDR1 is SGDLS and CDR2 YYNGEE. V dropped 0 bases and J dropped 5 bases, with 6 bases sitting between them. CDR3 length equals 14 residues. The CDR3 nucleotides read TGTGCCAGCAGCGTAGCAGAAAATAATTCACCCCTCCACTTT. Protein: CASSVAENNSPLHF. The full variable domain, with the rest looked up from reference TRBV9 and TRBJ1-6, is DSGVTQTPKHLITATGQRVTLRCSPRSGDLSVYWYQQSLDQGLQFLIQYYNGEERAKGNILERFSAQQFPDLHSELNLSSLELGDSALYFCASSVAENNSPLHFGNGTRLTVT.

This chain links TRBV11-3 with TRBJ2-1, with TRBD2 matching over 8 bases. The V segment lost 5 bases and the J segment 7 bases; nucleotides outside the gene matches: 10. The germline V gene encodes CDR1 SGHNT and CDR2 YENEEA. This CDR3 contains 15 residues. The DNA of the CDR3 is TGTGCCAGCAGCATCTCCGGGACTAGTGTAAATGAGCAGTTCTTC. It codes for CASSISGTSVNEQFF.

This clone has more than one count but fewer than ten. Other nucleotide sequences in the sample specify the same CDR3. The chain has TRBV27 and TRBJ1-5; D is uncertain. The length of the CDR3 is 14 residues. V was trimmed by 5 bases and J by 0 bases, leaving 8 bases between them. Germline CDR1 is MNHEY and CDR2 is SMNVEV (reference sequence). The CDR3 protein is CASSPRDSNQPQHF. In nucleotides, the CDR3 is TGTGCCAGCAGTCCCCGAGATAGCAATCAGCCCCAGCATTTT.

This clone was found once. The rearrangement joins TRBV9 to TRBJ1-1; D is unclear. Germline V gene data show CDR1 as SGDLS and CDR2 as YYNGEE. This CDR3 is built from 15 residues. V lost 1 base and J lost 1, with 11 bases in between. CDR3 loop: CASSVTTDQNTEAFF. CDR3 DNA: TGTGCCAGCAGCGTAACCACAGACCAGAACACTGAAGCTTTCTTT.

This rearrangement joins TRBV23-1 to TRBJ2-3; 9 bases are shared with TRBD2. TRBV23-1 is filed as an ORF, its function uncertain. V lost 10 bases and J lost 6; bases outside the gene matches: 20. This CDR3 is built from 17 residues. CDR3 coding DNA: TGCGCCAAGATTTACCGGGACAGAAGAAGCGGGAGGGATACGCAGTATTTT. Translation: CAKIYRDRRSGRDTQYF.

This clone occurred once. The chain combines TRBV19 with TRBJ1-5; D is ambiguous. CDR3 length: 12 amino acids. The germline gives CDR1 LNHDA, CDR2 SQIVND (reference sequence). V was pared by 3 bases and J by 7 bases, with 7 bases between. CDR3 sequence reads: CASSIKIQPQHF. CDR3 DNA sequence: TGTGCCAGTAGTATCAAGATCCAGCCCCAGCATTTT.

In this sample, this clone turned up a few times. This sample includes further DNA sequences coding for the same CDR3. The J gene is TRBJ2-1, the V gene TRBV4-1; 14 bases line up with TRBD2. Per germline, CDR1 MGHRA and CDR2 YSYEKL. This CDR3 region has 17 residues. V was clipped by 2 bases and J by 6 bases; unmatched bases: 6. CDR3 bases: TGCGCCAGCAGCCAACCGGGACTAGCGGGAGAGAGCAATGAGCAGTTCTTC. It is translated as CASSQPGLAGESNEQFF.

The chain has TRBV5-1 and TRBJ1-6, with D unresolved. The CDR3 spans 14 residues. The germline V gene has CDR1 SGHRS and CDR2 YFSETQ. V was shortened by 4 bases and J by 7 bases, with 12 bases between the two germline ends. The CDR3 loop is CASSPTTSNSPLHF. CDR3 nucleotide sequence: TGCGCCAGCAGCCCGACGACATCAAATTCACCCCTCCACTTT.

The chain is built from TRBV7-6 and TRBJ2-4; 8 bases fit TRBD1. The CDR3 loop spans 14 amino acids. CDR1 is SGHVS, CDR2 FNYEAQ, per germline. Trimming at V came to 2 bases and at J to 7 bases, leaving 4 bases not matched to a gene. This CDR3 is CASSLPGGQNIQYF. CDR3 nucleotide sequence: TGTGCCAGCAGCTTACCAGGGGGCCAGAACATTCAGTACTTC.

This chain links TRBV7-9 with TRBJ1-1; D call uncertain. The CDR3 sequence is 16 residues long. CDR1 is SEHNR, CDR2 FQNEAQ, per germline (reference sequence). With 4 bases removed from V and 2 bases from J, the gap between germline ends came to 17 bases. CDR3 residues: CASSWRAGRDNTEAFF. CDR3 in DNA: TGTGCCAGCAGCTGGCGAGCGGGGAGGGATAACACTGAAGCTTTCTTT.

J is TRBJ2-1 and V is TRBV6-6, with D maybe TRBD1 (5 bases). V was trimmed by 0 bases and J by 15 bases, leaving 12 bases between them. CDR3 length: 12 residues. Germline assignment: CDR1 MNHNY and CDR2 SVGAGI (reference sequence). The CDR3 is CASSYSGSRGFF. CDR3 coding DNA: TGTGCCAGCAGTTACTCAGGCTCAAGGGGGTTCTTC.

This chain joins TRBV19 and TRBJ2-3, with 9 bases matching TRBD1. The CDR3 is made up of 15 amino acids. Trimming cost V 4 bases and J 2 bases; bases outside gene matches: 4. Per the germline V gene, CDR1 is LNHDA and CDR2 is SQIVND (reference sequence). The CDR3 sequence: CASSNGQGNTDTQYF. The DNA of the CDR3 is TGTGCCAGTAGTAACGGACAGGGGAACACAGATACGCAGTATTTT.

This rearrangement joins TRBV7-9 to TRBJ2-3, with D tentatively TRBD2 (5 bases). Trimming cost V 2 bases and J 0 bases, with 12 bases left between them. Looked up from germline, CDR1 is SEHNR and CDR2 is FQNEAQ (reference sequence). This CDR3 spans 16 amino acids. The CDR3, as DNA: TGTGCCAGCAGCTTATCGGGCGGGTCTAGCACAGATACGCAGTATTTT. Amino acids: CASSLSGGSSTDTQYF. The whole variable domain, filled in from reference TRBV7-9 and TRBJ2-3, reads DTGVSQNPRHKITKRGQNVTFRCDPISEHNRLYWYRQTLGQGPEFLTYFQNEAQLEKSRLLSDRFSAERPKGSFSTLEIQRTEQGDSAMYLCASSLSGGSSTDTQYFGPGTRLTVL.

This clone has only one observation. CDR3 nucleotides: TGTGCCAGCAGCTCCCTCTTGACTAGCCTGAAGGATACGCAGTATTTT. This encodes CASSSLLTSLKDTQYF. The chain combines TRBV7-2 with TRBJ2-3, with TRBD2 identical over 7 bases. V lost 4 bases to trimming and J lost 6 bases; unmatched junction nucleotides: 13. Germline V CDR1 and CDR2: SGHTA, FQGNSA. The CDR3 sequence is 16 residues long.

This clone came up once. The chain carries TRBV18 and TRBJ2-5; perhaps D is TRBD1 or TRBD2 (6 bases each). Germline assignment: CDR1 KGHSH and CDR2 LQKENI. CDR3 length: 14 amino acids. The V gene lost 3 bases and the J gene lost 4 bases, with 12 bases spanning the gap. The CDR3 DNA reads as TGTGCCAGCTCACCGCGGGACATCCCAGAGACCCAGTACTTC. It encodes CASSPRDIPETQYF.

This chain connects TRBV6-4 to TRBJ2-1, with 8 bases fitting TRBD1. This CDR3 region has 15 residues. From germline, CDR1 is MRHNA and CDR2 SNTAGT. The junction had 10 bases not matched to a gene; V was cut back by 5 bases and J by 7 bases. The CDR3 coding sequence is TGTGCCAGCAGTCAGGGACAGGCCGCCGTTAATGAGCAGTTCTTC. Translation: CASSQGQAAVNEQFF.

This chain connects TRBV11-3 to TRBJ2-7; the match to TRBD2 covers 12 bases. Trimming at V came to 3 bases and at J to 4 bases, leaving 4 bases not matched to a gene. Germline values: CDR1 SGHNT, CDR2 YENEEA. The CDR3 extends over 15 amino acids. The CDR3 DNA is TGTGCCAGCAGCTTGACTAGCGGGAGTTCTTACGAGCAGTACTTC. Amino acid sequence: CASSLTSGSSYEQYF.

This clone was observed a few times. The rearrangement joins TRBV30 to TRBJ1-4; no definite D call. The germline CDR1 and CDR2 sequences are GTSNPN and SVGIG (reference sequence). The CDR3 loop spans 14 amino acids. Here the CDR3 DNA reads TGTGCACAGAGAGGGAAAGCAACTAATGAAAAACTGTTTTTT. Protein sequence: CAQRGKATNEKLFF.

The J gene is TRBJ1-1, the V gene TRBV18; no reliable D call. CDR1 and CDR2 (germline): KGHSH, LQKENI. Trimming pared 1 base from V and 3 bases from J, leaving 9 bases between. CDR3 length: 14 amino acids. CDR3 amino acids: CASSPQGSDTEAFF. The CDR3 DNA follows: TGTGCCAGCTCACCACAGGGCTCGGACACTGAAGCTTTCTTT.

The rearrangement joins TRBV28 to TRBJ1-5; no definite D call. CDR1 is MDHEN, CDR2 SYDVKM, per germline. V was shortened by 6 bases and J by 4 bases, with 7 bases between the two germline ends. The CDR3 runs to 12 residues. Here the CDR3 DNA reads TGTGCCAGCAGAGACACTAATCAGCCCCAGCATTTT. It is translated as CASRDTNQPQHF.